This TCR beta chain stems from a study of shared clonotypes between healthy human individuals. Broader study findings: Depth of sequencing was expected to influence donor clonotype sharing.

Assay used: immunoSEQ multiplex PCR; TCRdb lists only in-frame clones, some missing. The table has around 450,000 clones, 75% to 85% seen once; the top ten hold under 15%. In the case of this clone: Antigen: not known.

Material for sequencing was PBMCs. The sequence was collected from a woman in her forties in good health. Some clones in this sample may be carry-over from other donors' samples.

This chain's CDR3 is CASRRSGSRTGELFF. CDR3 bases: TGTGCCAGCAGACGCAGCGGGAGCCGGACCGGGGAGCTGTTTTTT. The genes are TRBV7-3 and TRBJ2-2, with 8 bases identical to TRBD2. The CDR3 runs 15 residues. The trim removed 6 bases at V and 5 bases at J, leaving 8 bases unmatched. CDR1 SGHTA and CDR2 FQGTGA come from the germline V gene. Combining the CDR3 with reference TRBV7-3 and TRBJ2-2 gives the whole variable domain GAGVSQTPSNKVTEKGKYVELRCDPISGHTALYWYRQSLGQGPEFLIYFQGTGAADDSGLPNDRFFAVRPEGSVSTLKIQRTERGDSAVYLCASRRSGSRTGELFFGEGSRLTVL.